This T cell receptor beta chain was captured by sequencing in a study of PD-1 blockade in classical Hodgkin lymphoma. Per the germline V gene, CDR1 is SGHNT and CDR2 is YYREEE (reference sequence). The trim removed 0 bases at V and 4 bases at J, leaving 5 bases unmatched. CDR3 size: 15 residues. Profiled with immunoSEQ multiplex PCR; TCRdb holds only in-frame clones, not every one. This sample has 80,000 to 100,000 clones, with approximately 80% found just once. Following autologous stem cell transplantation, relapse occurred in every patient, and exposure to brentuximab vedotin varied. The sequence came from a human donor with classical Hodgkin lymphoma. The specimen was peripheral blood mononuclear cells (PBMCs), collected before the second cycle of nivolumab. The rearrangement uses TRBV5-4 and TRBJ2-7, with TRBD1 identical over 9 bases. The CDR3 region is CASSLAGQGPYEQYF. In DNA form, the CDR3 reads TGTGCCAGCAGCTTGGCGGGACAGGGACCTTACGAGCAGTACTTC.